A selection of T cell receptor beta chains follows, all from one sample in a study of cytomegalovirus exposure and HLA in healthy donors. Only in-frame clones appear in the TCRdb table, and some are missing; sequencing was by immunoSEQ multiplex PCR. The sample contains approximately 110,000 clones, around three quarters of which appear only once. Sequences were obtained from PBMCs. The origin of the receptors is a woman under 30 in good health and CMV-seropositive. The CDR3 runs from the conserved cysteine through the conserved F or W. The D gene is left open where the match is weak. The size entry is marked missing in some rows and otherwise reads once, few, many or a size class.

d_gene	v_gene	abundance	j_gene	CDR3nt	CDR3aa
TRBD1	TRBV9	few	TRBJ2-2	TGTGCCAGCAGCTCCCGGGACAGGGGCGACACCGGGGAGCTGTTTTTT	CASSSRDRGDTGELFF
.	TRBV28	.	TRBJ2-7	TGTGCCAGCAGTTCAACAGGACCCTACGAGCAGTACTTC	CASSSTGPYEQYF
.	TRBV4-1	.	TRBJ2-2	TGCGCCAGCAGCCTCCATGGACAGAACACCGGGGAGCTGTTTTTT	CASSLHGQNTGELFF
.	TRBV27	.	TRBJ2-1	TGTGCCAGCACCACGGGGAGTCGTATTGAGCAGTTCTTC	CASTTGSRIEQFF
TRBD1	TRBV5-1	.	TRBJ1-2	TGCGCCAGCAGCTTGCTAGTGCAGGGGGGTGGCTACACCTTC	CASSLLVQGGGYTF
.	TRBV5-6	.	TRBJ1-3	TGTGCCAGCAGCTTGGGCAGCTCTGGAAACACCATATATTTT	CASSLGSSGNTIYF
.	TRBV5-6	.	TRBJ1-1	TGTGCCAGCAGCTTGGTGCAGCGAGGGGGAACTGAAGCTTTCTTT	CASSLVQRGGTEAFF
TRBD1	TRBV9	.	TRBJ2-7	TGTGCCAGCAGCTTACAGGACAGGAACTACGAGCAGTACTTC	CASSLQDRNYEQYF
TRBD1	TRBV19	.	TRBJ1-4	TGTGCCAGTAGGGACAGGGGTAGTGAAAAACTGTTTTTT	CASRDRGSEKLFF
TRBD2	TRBV6-4	.	TRBJ2-1	TGTGCCAGCAGAATTTCTAGCGGGAGAGGTGAGCAGTTCTTC	CASRISSGRGEQFF
TRBD2	TRBV5-1	.	TRBJ2-1	TGCGCCAGCAGCTTGACTAGCGGGAGTTACAATGAGCAGTTCTTC	CASSLTSGSYNEQFF
TRBD2	TRBV5-4	.	TRBJ2-3	TGTGCCAGCAGCCTTTATCTAGCGGGACGGACAGATACGCAGTATTTT	CASSLYLAGRTDTQYF
TRBD2	TRBV28	.	TRBJ2-2	TGTGCCAGCAGTTTTCGCGGGAGCCACCTTGGGGAGCTGTTTTTT	CASSFRGSHLGELFF
TRBD2	TRBV13	.	TRBJ2-7	TGTGCCAGCAGCCCCCCCCGCGGGAGCGCCGGCTACGAGCAGTACTTC	CASSPPRGSAGYEQYF
TRBD2	TRBV11-3	few	TRBJ2-3	TGTGCCAGCAGCTGGGATAGCGGGAGCACAGATACGCAGTATTTT	CASSWDSGSTDTQYF
TRBD2	TRBV4-1	.	TRBJ2-3	TGCGCCAGCAGCCAAGTTACAACCGAAGAGGCTAGCGGGAGTATTGGAGATACGCAGTATTTT	CASSQVTTEEASGSIGDTQYF
TRBD1	TRBV6-5	.	TRBJ1-2	TGTGCCAGCAGCCACAGGGGGTTGAGCTATGGCTACACCTTC	CASSHRGLSYGYTF
.	TRBV7-6	.	TRBJ1-3	TGTGCCAGCAGCCGACAACGGTTTCCTGGAAACACCATATATTTT	CASSRQRFPGNTIYF
.	TRBV28	once	TRBJ2-3	TGTGCCAGCAGTCCTCCCGGGGTAGCGGTTAGCACAGATACGCAGTATTTT	CASSPPGVAVSTDTQYF
TRBD1	TRBV2	.	TRBJ1-1	TGTGCCAGCAGTCTCGGACAGGTTTTAGAAGCTTTCTTT	CASSLGQVLEAFF
TRBD1	TRBV5-1	.	TRBJ1-3	TGCGCCAGCAGCCTATGGACAGGCTCTGGAAACACCATATATTTT	CASSLWTGSGNTIYF
.	TRBV7-8	.	TRBJ2-7	TGTGCCAGCAGCATATTTCGGGTACTAACAGGGATCTCCTACGAGCAGTACTTC	CASSIFRVLTGISYEQYF
TRBD1	TRBV11-2	.	TRBJ2-7	TGTGCCAGCAGCTCCTGGGAGGACAGGGCTTACGAGCAGTACTTC	CASSSWEDRAYEQYF
.	TRBV19	.	TRBJ1-3	TGTGCCAGTAGTCCCCGCCCCGCGGTCCCTACAAAGAGTAAAGGAAACACCATATATTTT	CASSPRPAVPTKSKGNTIYF
TRBD2	TRBV6-1	few	TRBJ2-1	TGTGCCAGCAGTTCGAGCGGGAGCAATGAGCAGTTCTTC	CASSSSGSNEQFF
.	TRBV7-3	.	TRBJ1-1	TGTGCCAGCAGCTTAAGCGGCAGGGTGAACACTGAAGCTTTCTTT	CASSLSGRVNTEAFF
TRBD2	TRBV7-3	.	TRBJ2-3	TGTGCCAGCAGCCCAAGAGGGGTTTCTAGCGGGACCACAGATACGCAGTATTTT	CASSPRGVSSGTTDTQYF
.	TRBV27	.	TRBJ2-6	TGTGCCAGCAGCCTCTCTGGGGCCAACGTCCTGACTTTC	CASSLSGANVLTF
.	TRBV28	few	TRBJ2-4	TGTGCCAGCAGTTTTTCGTACGGGGGTGCGGCCAAAAACATTCAGTACTTC	CASSFSYGGAAKNIQYF
TRBD1	TRBV7-8	.	TRBJ2-5	TGTGCCAGCAGCTCCGACAGGGCGGGTCGTGAGACCCAGTACTTC	CASSSDRAGRETQYF
.	TRBV6-1	few	TRBJ1-1	TGTGCCAGCAGTGAAGGTGGCAGCGCCACTGAAGCTTTCTTT	CASSEGGSATEAFF
.	TRBV11-2	.	TRBJ2-1	TGTGCCAGCAGCTTAGCGGGGGAGAAGCAGTTCTTC	CASSLAGEKQFF
TRBD1	TRBV4-1	few	TRBJ1-5	TGCGCCAGCAGCCGACAGGGGGTAGTAGCGAGCAATCAGCCCCAGCATTTT	CASSRQGVVASNQPQHF
TRBD2	TRBV27	once	TRBJ2-1	TGTGCCAGCAGCCCGGGACTAGCGGGAGCGTCTGAGCAGTTCTTC	CASSPGLAGASEQFF
TRBD2	TRBV19	.	TRBJ2-5	TGTGCCACTGGACTAGCGGGAGGGTTCGAGACCCAGTACTTC	CATGLAGGFETQYF
TRBD1	TRBV6-5	.	TRBJ2-3	TGTGCCAGCAGTTACGACGACAGGGGACTCCCAGATACGCAGTATTTT	CASSYDDRGLPDTQYF
TRBD2	TRBV23-1	.	TRBJ2-1	TGCGCCAGCAGTCAATCCACAGGACTAGCGGACAATGAGCAGTTCTTC	CASSQSTGLADNEQFF
TRBD1	TRBV9	.	TRBJ1-1	TGTGCCAGCAGCGACCGCGCGGGACAGGAAAACACTGAAGCTTTCTTT	CASSDRAGQENTEAFF
TRBD1	TRBV2	.	TRBJ1-2	TGTGCCAGCAGCAGCAGGGGGGACCCCGACCCCTTTAACTATGGCTACACCTTC	CASSSRGDPDPFNYGYTF
.	TRBV10-3	.	TRBJ1-3	TGTGCCATCAGCGTTGAGGGAACTGGAAACACCATATATTTT	CAISVEGTGNTIYF
TRBD1	TRBV29-1	few	TRBJ2-1	TGCAGCCCACGGGACAGGGGTACCTACAATGAGCAGTTCTTC	CSPRDRGTYNEQFF
TRBD2	TRBV6-1	.	TRBJ2-7	TGTGCCAGCAGGGATGGGGGGGACCACGAGCAGTACTTC	CASRDGGDHEQYF
TRBD2	TRBV2	.	TRBJ2-5	TGTGCCAGCAGTCACGGACTAGCGGGAGTGGGACAAGAGACCCAGTACTTC	CASSHGLAGVGQETQYF
.	TRBV11-2	.	TRBJ2-7	TGTGCCAGCAGCCGCCAGGGGGGATACGAGCAGTACTTC	CASSRQGGYEQYF
.	TRBV2	.	TRBJ2-7	TGTGCCAGCACCGCATGGCAGGTTACCGGCGAGCAGTACTTC	CASTAWQVTGEQYF
.	TRBV19	few	TRBJ2-5	TGTGCCAGTAGTATATCGGAGACCCAGTACTTC	CASSISETQYF
TRBD2	TRBV4-1	.	TRBJ2-2	TGCGCCAGCAGCCATCCCCTAGCGGGAGGCACCGGGGAGCTGTTTTTT	CASSHPLAGGTGELFF
TRBD2	TRBV10-3	.	TRBJ2-3	TGTGCCATCAGTACTAGCGGGAGCCCAGATACGCAGTATTTT	CAISTSGSPDTQYF